This TCR beta chain emerged from a study of Graves' ophthalmopathy and Graves' hyperthyroidism (dated by TCRdb to 2016 to 2018). For context, the study as a whole: Peripheral blood was collected at initial diagnosis, before any treatment. The study used signatures of the TCR beta repertoire to tell Graves' ophthalmopathy apart from Graves' hyperthyroidism and to predict which patients would progress to ophthalmopathy. In total, approximately 140 blood samples were TCR-sequenced: approximately 40 ophthalmopathy, some 75 hyperthyroidism and roughly 17 hyperthyroidism-to-ophthalmopathy patients. A discovery set of 100 patients (43 ophthalmopathy, 60 or so stable hyperthyroidism) was enrolled to explore V-J signatures distinguishing ophthalmopathy from hyperthyroidism. The independent validation cohort included approximately 19 hyperthyroidism patients plus 17 patients who later progressed from hyperthyroidism to ophthalmopathy. In more than five hyperthyroidism patients, the T-cell repertoires found in thyroid tissue were compared with those found in blood. Once sampling was done, hyperthyroidism patients were given methimazole at a starting dose of 30 mg daily, while ophthalmopathy patients were given high-dose intravenous methylprednisolone. For training and testing, the 80 to 100 patients in the discovery cohort were randomly divided in a 7:3 ratio.

Ophthalmopathy patients were characterized by moderately to severely active disease, a Clinical Activity Score of at least 3, a NOSPECS grade of at least 4, and a disease duration under 3 months. Patients with other autoimmune diseases, uncontrolled infections, pregnancy or lactation were excluded. Diagnosis was based on clinical symptoms, serum thyroxine, TRAb, thyroid ultrasound and orbital computed tomography. Using Ficoll-Paque density gradient centrifugation, PBMCs were isolated from over 8.5 ml of fresh peripheral blood. Total RNA was extracted with Trizol reagent and quality-checked on an Agilent 2100 Bioanalyzer. There are a few counts of this clonotype. Its antigen is currently not known. In this CDR3 the conserved last residue, phenylalanine or tryptophan, is missing, so a read error is likely. Overall results and qualifications from the work: In validation, the model predicted ophthalmopathy progression with roughly 68% sensitivity and 72% to 80% specificity; approximately 12 predicted patients were CT-confirmed with GO in a median of roughly 6.8 months. The 13-signature model separated ophthalmopathy from stable hyperthyroidism with around 90% sensitivity and about 84% specificity in cross-validation, and 80%/75% in the test set. Among expanded thyroid clonotypes with frequency above 0.001, most also showed up in blood, which suggests that blood repertoires may reflect the thyroid immune response. Sample size was not statistically predetermined, and group allocation was not concealed from the investigators.

For repertoire sequencing, the TCR beta CDR3 regions were amplified from RNA transcripts. A first-round RT-PCR used HTBI primers with the Qiagen OneStep RT-PCR kit, followed by a second-round multiplex PCR, size selection and purification. The libraries underwent paired-end sequencing with 100 bp reads on an Illumina HiSeq2000. As for how the authors treated the data: SOAPnuke was used for read processing, and reads with adapters, uncalled bases, a mean Phred below 15, or no exact constant-primer or identifier match were discarded. COPE v1.2.5 was used to merge high-quality paired reads. Clonotypes were defined as unique nucleotide sequences and were aligned to IMGT TRB V, D and J references using MiTCR v1.1. The analysis was limited to V-J combinations with a frequency above 0.0001, which together covered roughly 99% of repertoires. For each V-J combination, a TCR clonal expansion and chaos score was defined as the ratio of F50 clonal expansion to chaos observed in the TCRdist matrix. Welch's t-statistics and random forest were used to reduce the features to 13 V-J combinations, which were then used as input to a naive Bayes classifier. The similarity between thyroid and blood repertoires was quantified using the Morisita-Horn index. TCRdb itself trimmed the public reads at Q25 with fastp, ran MiXCR and retained productive beta chains. When rows share a CDR3 protein, they turn into one entry using the most common DNA and genes. The V and J calls here are based on TCRdb, not the publication. In all, the sample holds about 480,000 distinct CDR3 sequences, and approximately 15% of those were seen once. Together, the top ten hold over 7.5% of the sample.

Material for sequencing was blood. This TCR was recovered from a woman in her twenties or thirties with Graves' ophthalmopathy. Donor details come from another sample of the same person, matched by shared clones.

The DNA sequence follows: TGTGCCAGCAGTGTGGGGACAGGGGGACTAGCGGGAGTCGGCGAGCAGTACCTC. This gives the protein CASSVGTGGLAGVGEQYL. Here the chain combines TRBV27 and TRBJ2-7; TRBD2 fits 14 bases in the junction. The CDR3 extends over 18 residues, inclusive of both ends. Only the CDR3 DNA stays, 54 bases, in frame from base 1. Per the germline V gene (reference sequence), MNHEY is the CDR1 and SMNVEV is the CDR2. The V end gives up 5 bases and the J end 6 bases, leaving 15 bases in the junction not matched to a gene.